The 28 T cell receptor beta chains below all came from one sample that was sequenced in a study of T cell responses to AZD1222 COVID-19 vaccine. Method: immunoSEQ multiplex PCR; TCRdb's copy keeps in-frame clones and lacks some. This table has tens of thousands of clones, over 80% appearing once. This specimen consisted of peripheral blood, obtained on day 0 of AZD1222 vaccination. Receptor source: an adult in good health.

The chain links TRBV30 to TRBJ1-1, with TRBD1 matching over 7 bases. There are 16 residues in the CDR3. The V segment lost 5 bases and the J segment 3 bases; nucleotides outside the gene matches: 15. Germline V gives CDR1 GTSNPN, CDR2 SVGIG (reference sequence). The CDR3 DNA is TGTGCCTGGTTATTCTTGGGGATAACAGGGGACACTGAAGCTTTCTTT. This codes for CAWLFLGITGDTEAFF.

The CDR3 loop is CASSLGQGGKPQHF. CDR3 in DNA: TGTGCCAGCAGCTTAGGGCAGGGGGGAAAGCCCCAGCATTTT. The chain joins TRBV7-2 to TRBJ1-5; TRBD1 matches 7 bases. Trimming took 1 base from V and 8 from J; bases not matched to a gene: 5. The germline V gene has CDR1 SGHTA and CDR2 FQGNSA. The CDR3 is 14 amino acids. Combining the CDR3 with reference TRBV7-2 and TRBJ1-5 gives the whole variable domain GAGVSQSPSNKVTEKGKDVELRCDPISGHTALYWYRQSLGQGLEFLIYFQGNSAPDKSGLPSDRFSAERTGGSVSTLTIQRTQQEDSAVYLCASSLGQGGKPQHFGDGTRLSIL.

This clone was counted only a few times. The chain has TRBV30 and TRBJ2-3, with 11 bases that match TRBD2. This CDR3 has 15 amino acids. V dropped 3 bases and J dropped 1; count of bases not matched to a gene: 3. Germline-derived CDR1 and CDR2 are GTSNPN and SVGIG (reference sequence). The CDR3 spells CAWSRGLAGTDTQYF. The CDR3 nucleotides read TGTGCCTGGAGCCGGGGACTAGCGGGCACAGATACGCAGTATTTT.

This clone was seen only a few times. The chain is built from TRBV3-1 (or the pseudogene TRBV3-2) and TRBJ2-1; 8 nucleotides line up with TRBD2. V trimming: 6 bases; J trimming: 7 bases; junction bases outside the gene matches: 8. Germline-derived CDR1 and CDR2 are LGHDT and YNNKEL (reference sequence). The CDR3 runs 14 residues. CDR3 amino acids: CASSKGSGANEQFF. The CDR3 DNA reads as TGTGCCAGCAGTAAGGGTAGCGGGGCAAATGAGCAGTTCTTC.

V is TRBV18 and J is TRBJ2-5; 8 nucleotides agree with TRBD1. With 3 bases clipped from V and 4 bases from J, the junction kept 4 bases outside the gene matches. The CDR3 totals 14 residues. Germline CDR1 reads KGHSH; CDR2 reads LQKENI. In DNA, the CDR3 is TGTGCCAGCTCACCGAGGACAGGGCGAGAGACCCAGTACTTC. Protein sequence: CASSPRTGRETQYF. Combining the CDR3 with reference TRBV18 and TRBJ2-5 gives the whole variable domain NAGVMQNPRHLVRRRGQEARLRCSPMKGHSHVYWYRQLPEEGLKFMVYLQKENIIDESGMPKERFSAEFPKEGPSILRIQQVVRGDSAAYFCASSPRTGRETQYFGPGTRLLVL.

This chain connects TRBV19 to TRBJ1-2; D is uncertain. Trimming took off 3 bases at V and 0 bases at J, with 11 bases between the two ends. The CDR3 contains 15 residues. The germline gives CDR1 LNHDA, CDR2 SQIVND (reference sequence). The CDR3 sequence is CASSIQADTNYGYTF. In DNA, the CDR3 is TGTGCCAGTAGTATTCAGGCGGATACTAACTATGGCTACACCTTC.

J is TRBJ2-2 and V is TRBV5-4, with TRBD2 identical over 8 bases. The length of the CDR3 is 18 residues. The germline V gene has CDR1 SGHNT and CDR2 YYREEE (reference sequence). V trimming: 4 bases; J trimming: 5 bases; junction bases outside the gene matches: 16. The CDR3 DNA is TGTGCCAGCAGCAAAGGAGGACCGGGAGGGGGATTGACCGGGGAGCTGTTTTTT. Its protein product is CASSKGGPGGGLTGELFF.

This chain joins TRBV5-1 and TRBJ2-5; TRBD2 is a possible D gene (6 bases). Trimming stripped 0 bases from V and 2 bases from J, with 11 bases between. The CDR3 extends over 15 amino acids. Germline assignment: CDR1 SGHRS and CDR2 YFSETQ. The CDR3 protein is CASSLVAGRQETQYF. CDR3 coding DNA: TGCGCCAGCAGCTTGGTGGCTGGGAGGCAAGAGACCCAGTACTTC.

CDR3 DNA sequence: TGTGCCAGCAGTTACTCAGGCGACTATGGCTACACCTTC. Translating gives CASSYSGDYGYTF. The rearrangement uses TRBV6-2 or TRBV6-3 and TRBJ1-2, with no clear D. Germline CDR1 reads MNHEY; CDR2 reads SVGEGT. The CDR3 totals 13 residues. The V gene lost 0 bases and the J gene lost 3 bases, with 5 bases spanning the gap.

The chain is built from TRBV7-3 and TRBJ2-2; D gene unclear. V dropped 5 bases and J dropped 0 bases, with 10 bases sitting between them. The CDR3 runs to 15 residues. Germline CDR1 is SGHTA and CDR2 is FQGTGA. The chain's CDR3 is CASSRQEANTGELFF. CDR3 in DNA: TGTGCCAGCAGCCGCCAAGAGGCGAACACCGGGGAGCTGTTTTTT.

The gene calls are TRBV23-1 and TRBJ2-7, with D perhaps matching TRBD1 (6 bases). TRBV23-1 qualifies as an ORF whose function is uncertain. The V and J ends lost 2 bases and 0 bases respectively, with 11 bases between them. The CDR3 runs to 15 residues. Here the CDR3 DNA reads TGCGCCAGCAGTCAAATGACAGGAAACTCCTACGAGCAGTACTTC. Its protein product is CASSQMTGNSYEQYF.

V gene TRBV7-9 combines with J gene TRBJ1-6; D is possibly TRBD1 (5 bases). The CDR3 covers 15 residues. Germline V gives CDR1 SEHNR, CDR2 FQNEAQ (reference sequence). Between the trimmed V and J ends, which lost 3 bases and 8 bases, there was a span of 14 bases. CDR3 amino acids: CASSFSSGTDSPLHF. CDR3 DNA sequence: TGTGCCAGCAGCTTTAGCTCAGGGACGGATTCACCCCTCCACTTT.

The chain joins TRBV5-6 to TRBJ2-7; 9 bases are shared with TRBD1. Germline assignment: CDR1 SGHDT and CDR2 YYEEEE. The CDR3 covers 15 residues. V shed 3 bases, J shed 0 bases, and the junction held 4 bases outside the gene matches. The chain's CDR3 is CASSSGQGISYEQYF. The CDR3 nucleotides are TGTGCCAGCAGCTCCGGACAGGGGATCTCCTACGAGCAGTACTTC.

The chain employs TRBV3-1 (or the pseudogene TRBV3-2) and TRBJ1-2; TRBD1 aligns across 8 bases. Germline CDR1 reads LGHDT; CDR2 reads YNNKEL (reference sequence). Germline trimming cut 2 bases from V and 3 bases from J; bases unmatched to any gene: 5. The CDR3 runs 15 residues. As DNA, the CDR3 is TGTGCCAGCAGCCAACCCAACAGGGGGTACTATGGCTACACCTTC. It is translated as CASSQPNRGYYGYTF.

A single count supports this clone. The V call is TRBV30, the J call TRBJ1-3; tentatively, D is TRBD1 (6 bases). V was trimmed by 3 bases and J by 4 bases, leaving 13 bases between them. The CDR3 sequence is 14 residues long. CDR1 and CDR2 (germline): GTSNPN, SVGIG (reference sequence). The CDR3 sequence: CAWSADRRGNTIYF. The CDR3 bases are TGTGCCTGGAGCGCGGACAGACGGGGAAACACCATATATTTT.

The count of this clone is one. The rearrangement joins TRBV30 to TRBJ2-5; D gene ambiguous. Germline assignment: CDR1 GTSNPN and CDR2 SVGIG (reference sequence). The V gene lost 1 base and the J gene lost 5 bases, with 11 bases spanning the gap. The CDR3 consists of 13 residues. This chain's CDR3 is CAWSGATRETQYF. In nucleotides, the CDR3 is TGTGCCTGGAGTGGAGCTACTCGGGAGACCCAGTACTTC.

The rearrangement links TRBV29-1 to TRBJ2-5; 9 bases fit TRBD1. The CDR3 is made up of 19 amino acids. V was clipped by 0 bases and J by 2 bases; unmatched bases: 16. The germline gives CDR1 SQVTM, CDR2 ANQGSEA. Here the CDR3 DNA reads TGCAGCGTTGAAGAGCCTTACTCCGGGACAGGGTGGGGGCAAGAGACCCAGTACTTC. The encoded protein is CSVEEPYSGTGWGQETQYF.

V is TRBV6-5 and J is TRBJ2-7, with no clear D. The V gene lost 4 bases and the J gene lost 6 bases, with 10 bases spanning the gap. This CDR3 has 12 amino acids. Germline V CDR1 and CDR2: MNHEY, SVGAGI. CDR3 sequence reads: CASSSGPGEQYF. The CDR3 DNA is TGTGCCAGCAGTTCTGGCCCTGGCGAGCAGTACTTC.

A word on this clone: The same CDR3 is also encoded by other DNA sequences in this sample. The chain carries TRBV28 and TRBJ2-7, with a weak D call TRBD1 (6 bases). Germline CDR1 is MDHEN and CDR2 is SYDVKM. The CDR3 covers 15 residues. The V end lost 6 bases, the J end lost 7 bases, and 22 bases lay between the germline ends. The CDR3 spells CASRAGTQSVHEQYF. DNA of the CDR3: TGTGCCAGCAGAGCCGGGACACAATCCGTCCATGAGCAGTACTTC.

J is TRBJ2-7 and V is TRBV4-2; D is possibly TRBD2 (6 bases). With 4 bases removed from V and 5 bases from J, the gap between germline ends came to 21 bases. Germline V CDR1 and CDR2: LGHNA, YNFKEQ. This CDR3 spans 16 amino acids. The CDR3: CASSPTNPPGVHEQYF. The CDR3 DNA reads as TGTGCCAGCAGCCCAACCAACCCACCGGGGGTCCACGAGCAGTACTTC.

In this sample, this clone is medium-sized. CDR3 DNA: TGCGCCAGCAGCCAAGAGTCCGGGGCCTTTGGCTACACCTTC. It specifies CASSQESGAFGYTF. J is TRBJ1-2 and V is TRBV4-3, with a weak D call TRBD1 (5 bases). Germline V CDR1 and CDR2: LGHNA, YSLEER. V was cut by 0 bases and J by 7 bases, with 12 bases left in between. There are 14 residues in the CDR3.

V gene TRBV6-5 combines with J gene TRBJ1-3; D call uncertain. The CDR3 is made up of 15 amino acids. Germline V gene data show CDR1 as MNHEY and CDR2 as SVGAGI. The V gene lost 4 bases and the J gene lost 9 bases, with 19 bases spanning the gap. This chain's CDR3 is CASSSRQGPLSTIYF. Here the CDR3 DNA reads TGTGCCAGCAGTTCCAGACAAGGGCCGTTGTCCACCATATATTTT.

The rearrangement uses TRBV18 and TRBJ2-7; TRBD1 agrees at 9 bases. CDR1 KGHSH and CDR2 LQKENI come from the germline V gene. CDR3 length: 15 residues. The junction had 6 bases not matched to a gene; V was cut back by 3 bases and J by 3 bases. In nucleotides, the CDR3 is TGTGCCAGCTCACCTCGGACAGGGGTAAGCTACGAGCAGTACTTC. Its translation: CASSPRTGVSYEQYF.

The rearrangement joins TRBV5-1 to TRBJ1-6, with unresolved D. CDR3 size: 14 residues. Looked up from germline, CDR1 is SGHRS and CDR2 is YFSETQ. Trimming took 0 bases from V and 10 from J, leaving 11 bases between them. The CDR3 DNA sequence: TGCGCCAGCAGCTTGGCCGGAAGGAACTCACCCCTCCACTTT. It specifies CASSLAGRNSPLHF.

V is TRBV5-1 and J is TRBJ2-2; D gene uncertain. The CDR3 consists of 14 residues. Germline assignment: CDR1 SGHRS and CDR2 YFSETQ. V was trimmed by 0 bases and J by 2 bases, leaving 5 bases between them. The CDR3 loop is CASSLVGNTGELFF. The DNA of the CDR3 is TGCGCCAGCAGCTTGGTGGGTAACACCGGGGAGCTGTTTTTT. The full variable domain, rest sourced from reference TRBV5-1 and TRBJ2-2, is KAGVTQTPRYLIKTRGQQVTLSCSPISGHRSVSWYQQTPGQGLQFLFEYFSETQRNKGNFPGRFSGRQFSNSRSEMNVSTLELGDSALYLCASSLVGNTGELFFGEGSRLTVL.

The V call is TRBV7-2, the J call TRBJ2-4; TRBD2 might be the D (6 bases). The germline gives CDR1 SGHTA, CDR2 FQGNSA. This CDR3 spans 16 amino acids. With 1 base removed from V and 1 base from J, the gap between germline ends came to 11 bases. The CDR3: CASSLETGVAKNIQYF. The CDR3 region has the DNA TGTGCCAGCAGCTTAGAAACGGGAGTGGCCAAAAACATTCAGTACTTC.

The chain recombines TRBV28 with TRBJ2-3; TRBD2 matches at 8 bases. Germline CDR1 is MDHEN and CDR2 is SYDVKM. There are 15 residues in the CDR3. V gave up 6 bases and J gave up 5 bases; unmatched junction bases: 10. The CDR3 sequence: CASSSYGGERDTQYF. The CDR3 coding sequence is TGTGCCAGCAGCTCCTACGGGGGGGAGAGAGATACGCAGTATTTT.

V gene TRBV7-8 combines with J gene TRBJ2-7, with 13 bases lining up with TRBD2. The germline gives CDR1 SGHVS, CDR2 FQNEAQ. The CDR3 totals 19 residues. J lost 0 bases, V lost 1 base, and 9 bases had no gene match. The CDR3 sequence is CASSLGSLTSGGNSYEQYF. Here the CDR3 DNA reads TGTGCCAGCAGCTTAGGGTCCTTGACTAGCGGGGGGAACTCCTACGAGCAGTACTTC. Full variable domain (remainder filled in from reference TRBV7-8 and TRBJ2-7): GAGVSQSPRYKVAKRGQDVALRCDPISGHVSLFWYQQALGQGPEFLTYFQNEAQLDKSGLPSDRFFAERPEGSVSTLKIQRTQQEDSAVYLCASSLGSLTSGGNSYEQYFGPGTRLTVT.